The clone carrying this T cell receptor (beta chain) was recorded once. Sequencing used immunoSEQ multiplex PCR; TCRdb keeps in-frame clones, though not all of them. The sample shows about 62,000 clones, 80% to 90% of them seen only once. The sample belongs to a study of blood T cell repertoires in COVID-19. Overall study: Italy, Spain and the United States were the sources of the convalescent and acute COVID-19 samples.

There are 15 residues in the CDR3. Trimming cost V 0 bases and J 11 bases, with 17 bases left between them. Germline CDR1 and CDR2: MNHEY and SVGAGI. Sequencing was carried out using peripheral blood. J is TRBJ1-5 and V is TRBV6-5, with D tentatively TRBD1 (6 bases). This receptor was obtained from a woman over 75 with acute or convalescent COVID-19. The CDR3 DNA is TGTGCCAGCAGTTACTCGGACAGTGCCTCGGCAGCCCAGCATTTT. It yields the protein CASSYSDSASAAQHF.